These 20 T cell receptor beta chains were all obtained from the same sample, sequenced in a study of T cells in Graves' hyperthyroidism and ophthalmopathy. From RNA transcripts, TCR beta CDR3 regions were amplified. An initial round of RT-PCR targeting the TCR CDR3 relied on the HTBI primer set. A single record per CDR3 protein comes from TCRdb applying MiXCR to the multiplex PCR reads. The table lists 300,000 to 450,000 distinct CDR3 sequences, roughly 15% of them singletons. The sample taken for sequencing was blood. These receptors originate from a woman aged 30 to 39 with Graves' ophthalmopathy.

This clonotype was detected ten times or more. J is TRBJ2-7 and V is TRBV12-3 or TRBV12-4; D is perhaps TRBD1 (6 bases). V lost 5 bases to trimming and J lost 1 base, with 9 bases between them. The CDR3 loop spans 13 amino acids. CDR3 protein: CASSPQGSYEQYF. In DNA, the CDR3 is TGTGCCAGCAGTCCCCAGGGGTCCTACGAGCAGTACTTC.

A few counts support this clonotype. In DNA, the CDR3 is TGCGCCAGCAGCTTGGCCGTCCGGGGGGGCGGTGAGACCCAGTACTTC. Protein: CASSLAVRGGGETQYF. J is TRBJ2-5 and V is TRBV5-1; 8 nucleotides agree with TRBD2. Germline loops: CDR1 SGHRS, CDR2 YFSETQ. The V gene end was trimmed by 0 bases and the J gene end by 5 bases; junction bases not matched to a gene: 9. The CDR3 spans 16 residues.

On this clonotype: A read error may explain this, as a much larger clone is one base away. The chain has TRBV12-3 or TRBV12-4 and TRBJ1-5, with a tentative D call TRBD1 (5 bases). The CDR3 is 14 residues long. CDR3 sequence reads: CASSYQGNNQPRHF. The CDR3 DNA reads as TGTGCCAGCAGTTACCAGGGCAACAATCAGCCCCGGCATTTT.

Notes on this clonotype: At one end, the junction sequence differs from germline, possibly due to a read error. V and J are TRBV10-2 and TRBJ1-1; the D is unclear. This CDR3 spans 13 amino acids. The germline V gene encodes CDR1 WSHSY and CDR2 SAAADI. The CDR3 bases are TGCACCAGCAGTGAAGGAGGGCCTTATGAAGCTTTCTTT. Amino acid sequence: CTSSEGGPYEAFF.

This clonotype came up many times. The V gene is TRBV4-1, the J gene TRBJ2-2; tentative D call: TRBD1 (6 bases). The CDR3 length is 15 residues. CDR1 and CDR2 (germline): MGHRA, YSYEKL. Trimming stripped 1 base from V and 7 bases from J, with 13 bases between. CDR3 in DNA: TGCGCCAGCAGCCAAGTCCCCAGGGGTCGCGGGGAGCTGTTTTTT. It yields the protein CASSQVPRGRGELFF.

This clonotype was picked up many times. This sequence joins TRBV12-3 or TRBV12-4 and TRBJ1-2; no firm D call. The CDR3 loop spans 15 amino acids. Trimming removed 7 bases at V and 4 bases at J, with 19 bases between. This chain's CDR3 is CASNSYPTLSYGYTF. The CDR3 DNA follows: TGTGCCAGCAACTCATATCCAACGCTGAGCTATGGCTACACCTTC.

This clonotype was seen at least ten times. The chain couples TRBV12-3 or TRBV12-4 to TRBJ1-6, with 8 bases that match TRBD1. The CDR3 loop spans 14 amino acids. V lost 4 bases, J lost 6 bases, and 2 bases stayed unmatched. The CDR3 sequence: CASSSRGLNSPLHF. In nucleotides, the CDR3 is TGTGCCAGCAGTTCCAGGGGGCTTAATTCACCCCTCCACTTT.

There are many counts of this clonotype. The rearrangement uses TRBV27 and TRBJ2-5, with 11 bases lining up with TRBD2. Germline V gene lookup returns CDR1 MNHEY and CDR2 SMNVEV (reference sequence). The CDR3 totals 18 residues. Trimming removed 3 bases from V and 5 bases from J; junction bases left unmatched: 14. CDR3 protein: CASSFIGRGLAGSETQYF. As DNA, the CDR3 is TGTGCCAGCAGTTTCATTGGTCGAGGACTAGCGGGTTCCGAGACCCAGTACTTC.

This clonotype was found once. A much more abundant neighbour one base away suggests this may be a read error. The chain employs TRBV28 and TRBJ1-5; TRBD1 is a possible D gene (5 bases). Germline-derived CDR1 and CDR2 are MDHEN and SYDVKM. CDR3 length equals 13 residues. Here the CDR3 reads CANSFRGEQPQHF. CDR3 sequence (DNA): TGTGCCAACAGTTTTAGAGGGGAACAGCCCCAGCATTTT.

CDR3 protein: CSVEWAGSQEKLFF. The CDR3 DNA reads as TGCAGCGTTGAGTGGGCAGGCTCTCAAGAAAAACTGTTTTTT. The genes are TRBV29-1 and TRBJ1-4; no firm D call. This CDR3 region has 14 residues. Germline assignment: CDR1 SQVTM and CDR2 ANQGSEA. V lost 3 bases and J 8 bases, leaving 16 bases between the germline ends. Drawing the rest from reference TRBV29-1 and TRBJ1-4, the complete variable domain is SAVISQKPSRDICQRGTSLTIQCQVDSQVTMMFWYRQQPGQSLTLIATANQGSEATYESGFVIDKFPISRPNLTFSTLTVSNMSPEDSSIYLCSVEWAGSQEKLFFGSGTQLSVL.

The chain carries TRBV5-6 and TRBJ2-3, with D possibly matching TRBD2 (6 bases). Trimming removed 3 bases from V and 5 bases from J, with 22 bases in between. The CDR3 contains 17 residues. Germline loops: CDR1 SGHDT, CDR2 YYEEEE. The CDR3 sequence: CASSSISTSGEVDTQYF. The CDR3 nucleotides read TGTGCCAGCAGCTCCATATCCACCTCGGGGGAGGTAGATACGCAGTATTTT.

The rearrangement joins TRBV14 to TRBJ2-5, with D perhaps being TRBD1 or TRBD2 (5 bases each). CDR1 is SGHDN, CDR2 FVKESK, per germline. V lost 1 base and J lost 2, with 11 bases in between. This CDR3 comprises 15 residues. The CDR3: CASSQVGRWQETQYF. The CDR3, as DNA: TGTGCCAGCAGCCAAGTGGGACGGTGGCAAGAGACCCAGTACTTC.

This clonotype was observed many times. J is TRBJ2-1 and V is TRBV5-1, with 13 bases lining up with TRBD2. Germline CDR1 and CDR2: SGHRS and YFSETQ. V gave up 0 bases and J gave up 2 bases; unmatched junction bases: 2. The CDR3 spans 17 residues. The DNA of the CDR3 is TGCGCCAGCAGCTTGGTGACTAGCGGGGGGCCCTACAATGAGCAGTTCTTC. Translating gives CASSLVTSGGPYNEQFF.

This clonotype was detected many times. The chain joins TRBV24-1 to TRBJ1-2, with no clear D. The V gene's germline CDR1 is KGHDR and CDR2 SFDVKD. The CDR3 is made up of 14 amino acids. V was clipped by 0 bases and J by 3 bases, with 7 bases between them. The CDR3 region is CATSDLRADYGYTF. As DNA, the CDR3 is TGTGCCACCAGTGATTTGCGGGCGGACTATGGCTACACCTTC.

This clonotype came up many times. The chain carries TRBV4-2 and TRBJ2-1; D is unresolved. Deletions cut 1 base from V and 6 bases from J, with 7 bases between. CDR1 and CDR2 from the germline V gene are LGHNA and YNFKEQ. The CDR3 contains 13 residues. The CDR3 region has the DNA TGTGCCAGCAGCCAAGGGAGCTTCAATGAGCAGTTCTTC. Its protein is CASSQGSFNEQFF.

This sequence joins TRBV6-5 and TRBJ1-5; D uncertain. The CDR3 is 17 amino acids. CDR1 is MNHEY, CDR2 SVGAGI, per germline. Trimming left V 2 bases short and J 0 bases short, with 14 bases between. CDR3 residues: CASSYPEDSYSNQPQHF. The CDR3 nucleotides are TGTGCCAGCAGTTACCCCGAAGATAGTTATAGCAATCAGCCCCAGCATTTT.

This clonotype has a handful of counts. The J gene is TRBJ1-2, the V gene TRBV18; D is possibly TRBD1 (6 bases). The germline gives CDR1 KGHSH, CDR2 LQKENI. The V end was cut by 5 bases, the J end by 4 bases, with 23 bases between. The CDR3 spans 17 residues. The CDR3 protein is CASSSYRQEAILYGYTF. Written as DNA, the CDR3 is TGTGCCAGCTCATCCTACCGACAGGAGGCGATACTCTATGGCTACACCTTC.

At least ten counts were recorded for this clonotype. The rearrangement links TRBV5-1 to TRBJ2-2, with 9 bases matching TRBD2. From germline, CDR1 is SGHRS and CDR2 YFSETQ. The CDR3 extends over 19 amino acids. V lost 0 bases to trimming and J lost 3 bases; unmatched junction nucleotides: 12. CDR3 DNA sequence: TGCGCCAGCAGCTTGGATTGGCTAGCGGGGCGATTAGACACCGGGGAGCTGTTTTTT. Protein product: CASSLDWLAGRLDTGELFF.

This clonotype was observed at least ten times. The J gene is TRBJ2-3, the V gene TRBV7-6, with D hard to call. The CDR3 totals 12 residues. CDR1 is SGHVS, CDR2 FNYEAQ, per germline. Trimming shortened V by 5 bases and J by 6 bases, and 9 bases separated the two germline ends. CDR3 loop: CASSLPVDTQYF. The CDR3 bases are TGTGCCAGCAGCCTACCCGTGGATACGCAGTATTTT.

A remark on this clonotype: At one boundary the junction diverges from the germline segment, which might be a read error. V is TRBV30 and J is TRBJ2-1; TRBD2 agrees at 7 bases. This CDR3 region has 14 residues. Germline V gives CDR1 GTSNPN, CDR2 SVGIG (reference sequence). Here the CDR3 DNA reads TGTGCCTGGAGTGCCGCCGGGACTATGACCCGGGCTCTCTTC. The encoded protein is CAWSAAGTMTRALF.